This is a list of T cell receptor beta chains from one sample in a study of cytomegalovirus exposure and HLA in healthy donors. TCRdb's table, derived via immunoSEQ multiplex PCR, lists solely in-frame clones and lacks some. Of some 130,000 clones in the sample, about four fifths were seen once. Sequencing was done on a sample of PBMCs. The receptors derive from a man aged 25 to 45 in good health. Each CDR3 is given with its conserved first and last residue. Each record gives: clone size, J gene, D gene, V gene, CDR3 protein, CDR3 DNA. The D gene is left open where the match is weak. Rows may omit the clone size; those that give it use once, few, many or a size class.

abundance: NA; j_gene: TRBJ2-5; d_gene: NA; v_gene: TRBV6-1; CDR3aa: CASSEYPSSGETQYF; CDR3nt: TGTGCCAGCAGTGAATATCCTAGCTCAGGAGAGACCCAGTACTTC
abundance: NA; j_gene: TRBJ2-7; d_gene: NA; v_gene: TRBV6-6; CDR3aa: CASRRGGRDSYEQYF; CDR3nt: TGTGCCAGCAGAAGGGGGGGGAGAGACTCCTACGAGCAGTACTTC
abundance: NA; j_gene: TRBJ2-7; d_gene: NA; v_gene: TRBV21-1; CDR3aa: CASSAPVGTGESYEQYF; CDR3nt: TGTGCCAGCAGCGCCCCGGTGGGGACAGGGGAATCCTACGAGCAGTACTTC
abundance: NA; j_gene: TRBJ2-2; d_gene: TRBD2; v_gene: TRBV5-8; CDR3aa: CASSYGLAGVVRELFF; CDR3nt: TGTGCCAGCAGCTACGGACTAGCGGGAGTGGTACGGGAGCTGTTTTTT
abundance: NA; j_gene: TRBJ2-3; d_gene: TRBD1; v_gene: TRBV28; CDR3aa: CASPPRQGEADTQYF; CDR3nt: TGTGCCAGCCCACCAAGACAGGGTGAGGCAGATACGCAGTATTTT
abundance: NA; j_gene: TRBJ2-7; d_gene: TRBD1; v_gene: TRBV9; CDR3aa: CASSPPRQGPHEQYF; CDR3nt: TGTGCCAGCAGCCCTCCGAGACAGGGGCCCCACGAGCAGTACTTC
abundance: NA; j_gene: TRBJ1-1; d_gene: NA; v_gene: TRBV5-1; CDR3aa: CASRLNLQGGTEAFF; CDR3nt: TGCGCCAGCAGATTGAATTTACAGGGAGGGACTGAAGCTTTCTTT
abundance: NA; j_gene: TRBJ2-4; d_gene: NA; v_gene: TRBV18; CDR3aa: CASSIESGGIQYF; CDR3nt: TGTGCCAGCTCAATAGAGAGTGGAGGCATTCAGTACTTC
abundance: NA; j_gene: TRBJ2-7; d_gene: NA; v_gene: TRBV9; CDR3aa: CASSPSSGDEQYF; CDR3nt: TGTGCCAGCAGCCCATCCTCGGGAGACGAGCAGTACTTC
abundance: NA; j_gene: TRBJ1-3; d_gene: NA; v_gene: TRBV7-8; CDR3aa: CASSLALYGNTIYF; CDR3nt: TGTGCCAGCAGCTTAGCTCTTTATGGAAACACCATATATTTT
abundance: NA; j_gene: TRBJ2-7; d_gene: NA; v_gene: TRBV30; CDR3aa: CAWSVRRISVYEQYF; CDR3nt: TGTGCCTGGAGTGTACGTCGAATATCGGTCTACGAGCAGTACTTC
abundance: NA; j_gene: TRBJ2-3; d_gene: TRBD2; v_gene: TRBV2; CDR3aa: CASSDQRGGDTQYF; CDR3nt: TGTGCCAGCAGTGACCAGCGGGGAGGGGATACGCAGTATTTT
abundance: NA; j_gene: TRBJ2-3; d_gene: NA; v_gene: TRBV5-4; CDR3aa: CASSLIRSSTDTQYF; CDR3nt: TGTGCCAGCAGCTTGATTAGATCTAGCACAGATACGCAGTATTTT
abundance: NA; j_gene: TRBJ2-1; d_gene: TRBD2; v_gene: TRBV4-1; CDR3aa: CASSQRAGVSPVNEQFF; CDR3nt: TGCGCCAGCAGCCAGAGAGCGGGAGTGTCGCCAGTCAATGAGCAGTTCTTC
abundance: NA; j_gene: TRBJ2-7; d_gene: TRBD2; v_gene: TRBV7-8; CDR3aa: CASSPRTSGRGTYEQYF; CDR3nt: TGTGCCAGCAGCCCCAGGACTAGCGGGAGAGGAACCTACGAGCAGTACTTC
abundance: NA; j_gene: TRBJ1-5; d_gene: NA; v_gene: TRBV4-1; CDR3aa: CASSQGSMGRPQHF; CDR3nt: TGCGCCAGCAGCCAAGGTTCCATGGGGCGGCCCCAGCATTTT
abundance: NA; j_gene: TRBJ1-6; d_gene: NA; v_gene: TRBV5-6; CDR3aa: CASSLGPGVGSPLHF; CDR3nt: TGTGCCAGCAGCTTGGGCCCCGGGGTGGGTTCACCCCTCCACTTT
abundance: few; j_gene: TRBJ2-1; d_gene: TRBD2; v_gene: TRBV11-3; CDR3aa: CASSYGLAGGLHEQFF; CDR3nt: TGTGCCAGCAGCTACGGACTAGCGGGAGGGTTGCATGAGCAGTTCTTC
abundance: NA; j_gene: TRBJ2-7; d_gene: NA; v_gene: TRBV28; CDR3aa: CASSQGGGFYEQYF; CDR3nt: TGTGCCAGCTCCCAAGGAGGAGGGTTCTACGAGCAGTACTTC
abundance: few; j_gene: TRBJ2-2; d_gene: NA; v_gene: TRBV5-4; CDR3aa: CASTHTLGAYTGELFF; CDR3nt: TGTGCCAGCACCCACACGCTGGGGGCCTACACCGGGGAGCTGTTTTTT
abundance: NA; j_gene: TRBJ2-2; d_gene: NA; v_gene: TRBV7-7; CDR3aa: CASSFPAGELFF; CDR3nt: TGTGCCAGCAGCTTCCCAGCCGGGGAGCTGTTTTTT
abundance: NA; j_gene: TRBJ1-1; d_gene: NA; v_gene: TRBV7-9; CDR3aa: CASSLAREAFF; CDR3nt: TGTGCCAGCAGCTTAGCCCGTGAAGCTTTCTTT
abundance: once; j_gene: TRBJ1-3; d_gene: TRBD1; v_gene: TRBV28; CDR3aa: CASSLVFSGTGGERIYF; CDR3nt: TGTGCCAGCAGCCTAGTGTTCTCGGGGACAGGGGGCGAAAGGATATATTTT
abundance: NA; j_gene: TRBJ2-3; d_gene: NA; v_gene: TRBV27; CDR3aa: CASSLRTLDTQYF; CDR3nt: TGTGCCAGCAGTCTCCGGACATTAGATACGCAGTATTTT
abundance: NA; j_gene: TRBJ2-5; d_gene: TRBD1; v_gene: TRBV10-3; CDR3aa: CAISEPQILTGGAETQYF; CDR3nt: TGTGCCATCAGTGAGCCTCAAATCCTGACAGGGGGCGCGGAGACCCAGTACTTC
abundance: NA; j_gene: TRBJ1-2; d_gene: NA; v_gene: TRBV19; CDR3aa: CASSIGLFDYGYTF; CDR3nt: TGTGCCAGTAGTATAGGACTTTTCGACTATGGCTACACCTTC
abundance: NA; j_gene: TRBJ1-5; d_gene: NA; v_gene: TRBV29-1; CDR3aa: CSVVLAPGHPSNQPQHF; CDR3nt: TGCAGCGTTGTACTGGCGCCGGGACATCCTAGCAATCAGCCCCAGCATTTT
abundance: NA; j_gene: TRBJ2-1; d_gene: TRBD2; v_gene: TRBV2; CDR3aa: CASSGGLAGEGEQFF; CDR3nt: TGTGCCAGCAGTGGAGGACTAGCGGGAGAGGGTGAGCAGTTCTTC
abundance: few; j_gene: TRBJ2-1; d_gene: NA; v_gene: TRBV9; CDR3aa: CASSIRHGRSYNEQFF; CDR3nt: TGTGCCAGCAGCATCCGCCACGGGAGATCCTACAATGAGCAGTTCTTC
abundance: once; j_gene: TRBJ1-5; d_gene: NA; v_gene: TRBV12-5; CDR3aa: CASGIQGWNQPQHF; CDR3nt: TGTGCTAGTGGTATACAGGGTTGGAATCAGCCCCAGCATTTT
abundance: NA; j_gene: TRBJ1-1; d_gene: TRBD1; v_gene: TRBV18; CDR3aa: CASSPQTGEGSTEAFF; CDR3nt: TGTGCCAGCTCACCCCAGACAGGGGAAGGGAGCACTGAAGCTTTCTTT
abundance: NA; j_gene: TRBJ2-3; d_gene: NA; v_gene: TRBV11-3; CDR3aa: CASSEVLAVPGADTQYF; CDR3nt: TGTGCCAGCAGCGAGGTGCTAGCTGTACCCGGGGCAGATACGCAGTATTTT
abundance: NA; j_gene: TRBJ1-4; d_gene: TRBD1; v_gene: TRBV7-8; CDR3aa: CASREGQGGTNEKLFF; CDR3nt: TGTGCCAGCAGAGAGGGACAGGGGGGAACTAATGAAAAACTGTTTTTT
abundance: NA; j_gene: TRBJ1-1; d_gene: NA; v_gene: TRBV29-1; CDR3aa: CSVEGPTESFF; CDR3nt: TGCAGCGTGGAGGGACCCACGGAGAGCTTCTTT
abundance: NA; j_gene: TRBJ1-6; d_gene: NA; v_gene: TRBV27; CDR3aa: CASSSSPRWTANNSPLHF; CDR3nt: TGTGCCAGCAGTTCCTCCCCCCGCTGGACAGCTAATAATTCACCCCTCCACTTT
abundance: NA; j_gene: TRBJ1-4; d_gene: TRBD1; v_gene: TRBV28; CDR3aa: CASSCRDRRCEKLFF; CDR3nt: TGTGCCAGCAGTTGCCGGGACAGGAGATGTGAAAAACTGTTTTTT
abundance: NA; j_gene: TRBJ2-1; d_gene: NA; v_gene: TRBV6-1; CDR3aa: CATALRGRGINEQFF; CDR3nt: TGTGCCACCGCCCTTAGGGGGAGAGGGATAAATGAGCAGTTCTTC
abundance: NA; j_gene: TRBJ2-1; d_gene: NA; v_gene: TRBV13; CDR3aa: CASSLYGEQFF; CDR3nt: TGTGCCAGCAGCTTATATGGCGAGCAGTTCTTC
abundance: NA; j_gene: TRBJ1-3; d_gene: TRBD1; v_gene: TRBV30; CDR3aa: CAWGQGSTGNTIYF; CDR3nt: TGTGCCTGGGGACAGGGTTCTACGGGAAACACCATATATTTT
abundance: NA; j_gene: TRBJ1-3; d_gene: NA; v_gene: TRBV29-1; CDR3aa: CSAPYLNTIYF; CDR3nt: TGCAGCGCCCCTTATTTAAACACCATATATTTT
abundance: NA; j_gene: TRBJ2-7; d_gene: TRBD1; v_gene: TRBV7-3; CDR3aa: CASSLRPGTDYEQYF; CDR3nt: TGTGCCAGCAGCTTAAGGCCGGGGACAGACTACGAGCAGTACTTC
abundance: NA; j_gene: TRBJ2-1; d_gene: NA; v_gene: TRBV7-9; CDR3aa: CASSPPSPGDSSYNEQFF; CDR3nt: TGTGCCAGCAGCCCCCCTTCTCCGGGAGATAGCTCCTACAATGAGCAGTTCTTC
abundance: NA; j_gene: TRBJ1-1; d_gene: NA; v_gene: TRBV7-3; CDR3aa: CASSHLGPNTEAFF; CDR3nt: TGTGCCAGCAGCCACCTAGGTCCGAACACTGAAGCTTTCTTT
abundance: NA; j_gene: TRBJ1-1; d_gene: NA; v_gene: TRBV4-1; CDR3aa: CASSQDLRVGREAFF; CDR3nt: TGCGCCAGCAGCCAAGATCTACGGGTCGGAAGGGAAGCTTTCTTT
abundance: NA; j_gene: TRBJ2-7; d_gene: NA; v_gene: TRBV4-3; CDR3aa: CASSQAAGPSYEQYF; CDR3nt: TGCGCCAGCAGCCAAGCGGCAGGGCCCTCCTACGAGCAGTACTTC
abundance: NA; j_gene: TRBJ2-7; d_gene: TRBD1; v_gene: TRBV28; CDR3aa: CASSWTGAYEQYF; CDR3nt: TGTGCCAGCAGTTGGACAGGGGCCTACGAGCAGTACTTC
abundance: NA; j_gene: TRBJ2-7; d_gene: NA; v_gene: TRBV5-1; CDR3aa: CASSLSGLPGQYF; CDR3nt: TGCGCCAGCAGCTTGTCGGGACTCCCCGGGCAGTACTTC
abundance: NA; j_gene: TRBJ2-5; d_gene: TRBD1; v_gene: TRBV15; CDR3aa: CATRDRDRSGETQYF; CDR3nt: TGTGCCACCAGAGACCGGGACAGGTCTGGAGAGACCCAGTACTTC